Listed below are T cell receptor beta chains from one sample, sequenced in a study of shared clonotypes between healthy human individuals. Generated by immunoSEQ multiplex PCR, the TCRdb table keeps only in-frame clones and is missing some. Here the sample spans about 490,000 clones, 79% being singletons. The sequencing input was PBMCs. The receptors originated from a middle-aged woman in good health. Some clones in this sample may be carry-over from other donors' samples. CDR3s include the opening cysteine and the closing phenylalanine or tryptophan. D genes are given only for firm matches. Expanded clones get a size class; other rows say once, few or many, or leave the size out.

size	length	D	V	J	CDR3	DNA
.	15	.	TRBV5-4	TRBJ2-3	CASSLGGTSTDTQYF	TGTGCCAGCAGCTTGGGTGGAACTAGCACAGATACGCAGTATTTT
.	13	.	TRBV11-1	TRBJ1-5	CASSRNQDQPQHF	TGTGCCAGCAGCCGAAATCAGGATCAGCCCCAGCATTTT
.	15	TRBD2	TRBV9	TRBJ2-1	CASSVDERGYNEQFF	TGTGCCAGCAGCGTAGACGAGCGGGGGTACAATGAGCAGTTCTTC
few	17	TRBD2	TRBV15	TRBJ2-1	CATSRETLAGGANEQFF	TGTGCCACCAGCAGAGAGACTTTAGCGGGAGGGGCCAATGAGCAGTTCTTC
.	12	.	TRBV28	TRBJ2-7	CASRRDFYEQYF	TGTGCCAGCAGACGGGACTTCTACGAGCAGTACTTC
.	12	TRBD1	TRBV29-1	TRBJ1-2	CQGQEGDYGYTF	TGTCAGGGACAGGAGGGTGACTATGGCTACACCTTC
.	16	TRBD2	TRBV5-4	TRBJ2-3	CASSHGLAGSTDTQYF	TGTGCCAGCAGCCACGGACTAGCGGGAAGCACAGATACGCAGTATTTT
.	16	TRBD1	TRBV9	TRBJ1-2	CASSHSRDREDYGYTF	TGTGCCAGCAGCCACTCCCGAGACAGGGAGGACTATGGCTACACCTTC
once	17	.	TRBV13	TRBJ2-6	CASSFSAPWPGANVLTF	TGTGCCAGCAGCTTCTCCGCGCCGTGGCCTGGGGCCAACGTCCTGACTTTC
once	14	TRBD1	TRBV7-8	TRBJ1-1	CASSFSGGSTEAFF	TGTGCCAGCAGCTTTTCAGGGGGGTCCACTGAAGCTTTCTTT
once	13	.	TRBV15	TRBJ2-7	CATSRDQRSEQYF	TGTGCCACCAGCAGAGATCAACGAAGCGAGCAGTACTTC
once	14	.	TRBV6-6	TRBJ2-3	CASREDRSTDTQYF	TGTGCCAGCAGAGAGGACAGAAGCACAGATACGCAGTATTTT
once	12	TRBD2	TRBV19	TRBJ2-7	CASSIRGGEQYF	TGTGCCAGTAGTATCCGGGGGGGCGAGCAGTACTTC
.	13	.	TRBV7-3	TRBJ2-3	CASSFTRGDTQYF	TGTGCCAGCAGCTTTACCCGGGGAGATACGCAGTATTTT
.	15	.	TRBV9	TRBJ1-4	CASSVGRTTNEKLFF	TGTGCCAGCAGCGTAGGCCGAACAACTAATGAAAAACTGTTTTTT
few	13	.	TRBV7-2	TRBJ1-6	CASSLASNSPLHF	TGTGCCAGCAGCTTAGCATCTAATTCACCCCTCCACTTT
.	15	.	TRBV7-2	TRBJ2-3	CASSLGAALTDTQYF	TGTGCCAGCAGCTTAGGTGCGGCCCTCACAGATACGCAGTATTTT
.	16	.	TRBV4-2	TRBJ1-5	CASSPKDGARSGPQHF	TGTGCCAGCAGCCCAAAAGATGGGGCACGTTCGGGGCCCCAGCATTTT
.	16	.	TRBV27	TRBJ2-1	CASSLQGRSVVGEQFF	TGTGCCAGCAGTTTACAGGGCCGTAGTGTGGTGGGTGAGCAGTTCTTC
.	15	.	TRBV5-6	TRBJ2-2	CASSPLTDSTGELFF	TGTGCCAGCAGCCCACTAACCGATAGTACCGGGGAGCTGTTTTTT
.	15	.	TRBV19	TRBJ2-2	CASSISGTNTGELFF	TGTGCCAGTAGTATATCAGGGACGAACACCGGGGAGCTGTTTTTT
.	16	.	TRBV4-3	TRBJ1-6	CASSQEAWGGASPLHF	TGCGCCAGCAGCCAAGAGGCGTGGGGGGGCGCGTCACCCCTCCACTTT
.	16	.	TRBV5-1	TRBJ2-2	CASSGRVGGNTGELFF	TGCGCCAGCAGCGGCAGGGTAGGAGGGAACACCGGGGAGCTGTTTTTT
.	18	TRBD1	TRBV2	TRBJ2-3	CASSRDRWAAGPTDTQYF	TGTGCCAGCAGTAGGGACAGGTGGGCGGCTGGGCCCACAGATACGCAGTATTTT
.	14	.	TRBV11-2	TRBJ2-4	CASSLGGGRNIQYF	TGTGCCAGCAGCTTGGGAGGGGGGAGAAACATTCAGTACTTC
once	17	.	TRBV19	TRBJ2-2	CASSRGHQDVNTGELFF	TGTGCCAGTAGTCGGGGACACCAGGATGTGAACACCGGGGAGCTGTTTTTT
once	15	TRBD1	TRBV18	TRBJ2-1	CASSPTTGGYNEQFF	TGTGCCAGCTCACCGACGACAGGGGGGTATAATGAGCAGTTCTTC
.	16	.	TRBV19	TRBJ2-3	CATAPSTGYYTDTQYF	TGTGCCACTGCCCCCTCCACAGGATACTACACAGATACGCAGTATTTT
.	13	.	TRBV7-9	TRBJ2-5	CASSQNQAETQYF	TGTGCCAGCAGCCAAAATCAGGCGGAGACCCAGTACTTC
.	13	TRBD1	TRBV28	TRBJ2-5	CASSGTGLETQYF	TGTGCCAGCTCGGGGACAGGGTTGGAGACCCAGTACTTC
many	16	.	TRBV15	TRBJ2-7	CATSSVRRSGAYEQYF	TGTGCCACCAGCAGTGTCAGGAGGTCAGGGGCCTACGAGCAGTACTTC
.	13	.	TRBV6-1	TRBJ1-5	CASGEGLNQPQHF	TGTGCCAGCGGGGAAGGGTTAAATCAGCCCCAGCATTTT
few	13	.	TRBV7-7	TRBJ2-1	CASSLAEDNEQFF	TGTGCTAGCAGCTTAGCGGAGGACAATGAGCAGTTCTTC
.	15	.	TRBV30	TRBJ1-4	CAWSEPGRSPEKLFF	TGTGCCTGGAGTGAGCCCGGCCGGAGCCCGGAAAAACTGTTTTTT
.	14	TRBD2	TRBV2	TRBJ2-1	CASRPGLALDEQFF	TGTGCCAGCAGGCCGGGACTAGCGCTCGATGAGCAGTTCTTC
.	14	TRBD1	TRBV7-9	TRBJ2-6	CASATGGGANVLTF	TGTGCCAGCGCAACAGGGGGTGGGGCCAACGTCCTGACTTTC
few	16	.	TRBV4-3	TRBJ2-1	CASSHPGADTYNEQFF	TGCGCCAGCAGCCATCCGGGCGCGGATACCTACAATGAGCAGTTCTTC
.	12	.	TRBV6-1	TRBJ2-7	CASSTTGYEQYF	TGTGCCAGCAGCACTACGGGCTACGAGCAGTACTTC
.	17	TRBD1	TRBV10-3	TRBJ1-1	CAISDLRGTGYGTEAFF	TGTGCCATCAGTGACCTAAGGGGGACAGGGTACGGAACTGAAGCTTTCTTT
many	13	.	TRBV19	TRBJ2-7	CASGRDGGYEQYF	TGTGCCAGTGGAAGGGACGGAGGCTACGAGCAGTACTTC
once	12	.	TRBV28	TRBJ1-1	CASSLLATEAFF	TGTGCCAGCAGTTTATTGGCGACTGAAGCTTTCTTT
.	14	.	TRBV7-8	TRBJ1-5	CASSSRASGQPQHF	TGTGCCAGCAGCTCCCGTGCCTCTGGGCAGCCCCAGCATTTT
.	15	.	TRBV28	TRBJ2-4	CASSLAWGAKNIQYF	TGTGCCAGCAGTTTGGCCTGGGGGGCCAAAAACATTCAGTACTTC
.	15	.	TRBV2	TRBJ2-3	CASGSGPGSTDTQYF	TGTGCCAGCGGCAGTGGACCAGGTAGTACAGATACGCAGTATTTT
.	15	.	TRBV7-3	TRBJ2-3	CASRLQGFSHDTQYF	TGTGCCAGCAGATTACAGGGATTTTCACATGATACGCAGTATTTT
.	12	.	TRBV2	TRBJ2-7	CASSERAVKQYF	TGTGCCAGCAGTGAAAGGGCTGTAAAGCAGTACTTC
.	15	.	TRBV5-1	TRBJ1-1	CASSRDGQMNTEAFF	TGCGCCAGCAGCAGAGACGGACAGATGAACACTGAAGCTTTCTTT
.	15	.	TRBV15	TRBJ1-2	CATSRDRGGNYGYTF	TGTGCCACCAGCAGAGATCGAGGGGGGAACTATGGCTACACCTTC
.	15	TRBD1	TRBV10-2	TRBJ1-3	CASRWDSLSGNTIYF	TGCGCCAGCAGATGGGACAGTCTCTCTGGAAACACCATATATTTT